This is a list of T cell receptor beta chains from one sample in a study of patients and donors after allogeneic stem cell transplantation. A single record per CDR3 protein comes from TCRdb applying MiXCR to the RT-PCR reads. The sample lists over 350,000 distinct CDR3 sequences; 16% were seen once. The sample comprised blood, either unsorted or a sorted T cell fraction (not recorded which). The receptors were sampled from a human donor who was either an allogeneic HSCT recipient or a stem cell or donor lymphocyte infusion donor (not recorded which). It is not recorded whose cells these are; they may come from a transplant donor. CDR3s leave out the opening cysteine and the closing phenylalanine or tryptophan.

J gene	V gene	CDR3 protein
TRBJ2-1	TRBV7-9	ASSLERHEQF
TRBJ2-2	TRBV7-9	ASSRETDWGGELF
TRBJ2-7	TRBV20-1	SASVASAEQY
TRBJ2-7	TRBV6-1	ASSEEQSSYEQY
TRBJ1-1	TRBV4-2	ASSPSLKQGYTEAF
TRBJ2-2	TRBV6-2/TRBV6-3	ASTPENTGELF
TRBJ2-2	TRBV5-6	ASSFVVRGDTGELF
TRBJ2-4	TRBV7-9	ASSLAQGSKNIQY
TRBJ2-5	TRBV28	ASSDRGLGETQY
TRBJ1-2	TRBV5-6	ASSLGRYSFYGYT
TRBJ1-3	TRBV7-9	ASSLLTVHSGNTIY
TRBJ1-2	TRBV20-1	SAMGVGYT
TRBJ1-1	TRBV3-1	ASSKKRQYTEAF
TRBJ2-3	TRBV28	ASSFAEADTQY
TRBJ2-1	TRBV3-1	ASTQGGSNEQF
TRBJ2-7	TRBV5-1	ASSLEAPLQLEQY
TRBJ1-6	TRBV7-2	ASSLPRALLVH
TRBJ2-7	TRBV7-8	ASSLGRPQSSYEQY
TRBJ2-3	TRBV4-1	ASSRLTGLFTDTQY
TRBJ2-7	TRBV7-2	ASSSSGTGSYEQH
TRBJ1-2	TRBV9	ASSVIKDRPNYGYT
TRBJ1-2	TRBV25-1	ASSDVKRGDGYT